This TCR beta chain was identified during a study of T cells in localized non-small cell lung cancer. Overall study results and limits: Uninvolved adjacent lung showed peak T cell clonality, exceeding tumor. Heterogeneity remains possible because sequencing was limited to only one tumor region. Blood T cell density predicted longer survival; adjacent-lung clonality, shorter. Appearances in adjacent lung were noted for a median approximately 50 of the top 100 tumor clones.

Sequencing was performed with immunoSEQ multiplex PCR; in TCRdb, only in-frame clones are kept and a portion is missing. The sample lists about 33,000 clones, over 80% occurring once. In its sample, this clone was seen a few times. Its cognate antigen is unknown. V gave up 4 bases and J gave up 4 bases, with 9 bases separating them. CDR1 and CDR2 (germline): SGDLS, YYNGEE. The length of the CDR3 is 13 residues. The sample here was PBMCs, taken before any cancer treatment. This clonotype was sampled from a man aged 40 to 75 with stage II lung adenocarcinoma. The chain couples TRBV9 to TRBJ1-3; D is unclear. The CDR3 DNA reads TGTGCCAGCAGCCCTTCTGGGGGAAACACCATATATTTT. It translates to CASSPSGGNTIYF. The full variable domain, with the rest looked up from reference TRBV9 and TRBJ1-3, is DSGVTQTPKHLITATGQRVTLRCSPRSGDLSVYWYQQSLDQGLQFLIQYYNGEERAKGNILERFSAQQFPDLHSELNLSSLELGDSALYFCASSPSGGNTIYFGEGSWLTVV.